The 6 T cell receptor beta chains below come from one sample, sequenced in a study of spatial heterogeneity in lung cancer. Time point defined: blood at routine non-recurrence follow-up after resection. Each CDR3 protein gets one entry after TCRdb re-called the 5' RACE reads with MiXCR. Of 20,000 to 30,000 distinct CDR3 sequences in the sample, over 7.5% were seen once. Sequenced material: PBMCs, taken at follow-up. These receptors all stem from a male donor with early-stage non-small cell lung cancer.

Sample share makes this clonotype medium-sized (0.01 to 0.1%). The V gene is TRBV4-2, the J gene TRBJ1-3; no reliable D call. With 0 bases removed from V and 0 bases from J, the gap between germline ends came to 9 bases. This CDR3 is built from 16 residues. The germline gives CDR1 LGHNA, CDR2 YNFKEQ. The CDR3 region has the DNA TGTGCCAGCAGCCAAGAGAGGGTCCACTCTGGAAACACCATATATTTT. Translating it yields CASSQERVHSGNTIYF.

This clonotype was counted a few times. V and J are TRBV7-6 and TRBJ2-7; the D gene is possibly TRBD2 (6 bases). The CDR3 consists of 13 residues. Germline V gene sequence: CDR1 SGHVS, CDR2 FNYEAQ. Between the trimmed V and J ends, which lost 1 base and 6 bases, there was a span of 10 bases. CDR3 loop: CASSLELASEQYF. The CDR3, as DNA: TGTGCCAGCAGCTTAGAACTAGCTTCCGAGCAGTACTTC. Drawing the rest from reference TRBV7-6 and TRBJ2-7, the complete variable domain is GAGVSQSPRYKVTKRGQDVALRCDPISGHVSLYWYRQALGQGPEFLTYFNYEAQQDKSGLPNDRFSAERPEGSISTLTIQRTEQRDSAMYRCASSLELASEQYFGPGTRLTVT.

At least ten counts were recorded for this clonotype. The J gene is TRBJ1-6, the V gene TRBV6-5, with D unresolved. V was clipped by 2 bases and J by 7 bases, with 3 bases between them. The CDR3 extends over 12 amino acids. The germline V gene encodes CDR1 MNHEY and CDR2 SVGAGI. The CDR3 region is CASSYGNSPLHF. In nucleotides, the CDR3 is TGTGCCAGCAGTTACGGAAATTCACCCCTCCACTTT.

The table lists this clonotype with many counts. The chain joins TRBV4-2 to TRBJ1-2; no definite D call. The V and J ends lost 6 bases and 5 bases respectively, with 19 bases between them. CDR3 length: 15 amino acids. The germline V gene encodes CDR1 LGHNA and CDR2 YNFKEQ. CDR3 in amino acids: CASSPKWGGGYGYTF. CDR3 bases: TGTGCCAGCAGTCCCAAATGGGGAGGAGGGTATGGCTACACCTTC.

This clonotype came up many times. The rearrangement uses TRBV20-1 and TRBJ1-4; possible D gene TRBD1, 5 bases. This CDR3 has 13 amino acids. The germline V gene has CDR1 DFQATT and CDR2 SNEGSKA (reference sequence). V was clipped by 0 bases and J by 13 bases, with 15 bases between them. CDR3: CSARDRGELRLFF. In DNA form, the CDR3 reads TGCAGTGCTAGAGATAGAGGGGAATTGAGACTGTTTTTT.

This clonotype came up a few times. The chain links TRBV20-1 to TRBJ2-1; D assignment may be TRBD1 or TRBD2 (5 bases each). The V end was cut by 0 bases, the J end by 6 bases, with 15 bases between. The CDR3 is 15 residues long. The germline V gene encodes CDR1 DFQATT and CDR2 SNEGSKA (reference sequence). The CDR3, as DNA: TGCAGTGCTAGAGATCGTAGGAGAGGGGCCAATGAGCAGTTCTTC. It yields the protein CSARDRRRGANEQFF.